One and the same sample provided the 27 T cell receptor beta chains below, sequenced in a study of CD8+CD57+ T cells in acquired aplastic anemia (dated by TCRdb to 2016 to 2018). The run used an Illumina HiSeq 2000. Genomic DNA was used as template for profiling of TCR beta VDJ combinations and CDR3 sequences. The public reads were reprocessed in TCRdb via fastp at Q25 and MiXCR, keeping in-frame beta chains. Rows merge per CDR3 protein into single entries with the most common DNA and genes. This sample comprises approximately 190,000 distinct CDR3 sequences, around 66% of them detected only once. The ten largest clones represent 46% of the sample. Sequenced sample: sorted CD4+, CD8+, or CD8+CD57+ T cells (not recorded which) from PBMCs. These receptors were taken from a human donor with severe aplastic anemia or a healthy control (not recorded which).

The table lists this clonotype with a count of one. The chain is built from TRBV19 and TRBJ1-2; TRBD1 is a possible D gene (6 bases). The germline V and J ends were trimmed by 5 bases and 6 bases, with 13 bases remaining between them. The germline gives CDR1 LNHDA, CDR2 SQIVND (reference sequence). The CDR3 has 13 residues. Here the CDR3 DNA reads TGTGCCAGTAGTGCACGGGGGGGCGATGGCTACACCTTC. It is translated as CASSARGGDGYTF. The whole variable domain, remainder taken from reference TRBV19 and TRBJ1-2, is DGGITQSPKYLFRKEGQNVTLSCEQNLNHDAMYWYRQDPGQGLRLIYYSQIVNDFQKGDIAEGYSVSREKKESFPLTVTSAQKNPTAFYLCASSARGGDGYTFGSGTRLTVV.

The chain has TRBV10-1 and TRBJ2-7; 8 nucleotides align to TRBD1. Germline V gene data show CDR1 as WNHNN and CDR2 as SYGVQD (reference sequence). V lost 6 bases, J lost 0 bases, and 7 bases stayed unmatched. This CDR3 is built from 15 residues. CDR3 bases: TGCGCCAGCAGCCAGCGGACAGGGAACTCCTACGAGCAGTACTTC. Amino acid sequence: CASSQRTGNSYEQYF.

V usage is TRBV7-8 and J usage is TRBJ1-6, with TRBD1 matching 9 bases. The CDR3 covers 15 residues. Germline CDR1 reads SGHVS; CDR2 reads FQNEAQ. V was pared by 1 base and J by 8 bases, with 3 bases of the junction left unmatched. The CDR3 DNA reads TGTGCCAGCAGCTTAGTTGGGACAGGGTATTCACCCCTCCACTTT. It encodes CASSLVGTGYSPLHF.

The rearrangement links TRBV5-4 to TRBJ2-5; perhaps TRBD1 as D (7 bases). The CDR3 loop spans 16 amino acids. The germline V and J ends were trimmed by 2 bases and 3 bases, with 17 bases remaining between them. CDR1 is SGHNT and CDR2 is YYREEE in the germline V gene (reference sequence). The CDR3 nucleotides are TGTGCCAGCAGCTTTGACAGGGAGGACACTGAAGAGACCCAGTACTTC. It encodes CASSFDREDTEETQYF.

On this clonotype: The junction departs from germline at one end; a sequencing error may be responsible. V is TRBV7-3 and J is TRBJ1-3, with 9 bases identical to TRBD1. Germline V gene sequence: CDR1 SGHTA, CDR2 FQGTGA. CDR3 length: 16 amino acids. CDR3 in DNA: TGTGCCAGCAGCCTAACGCCGGACAGGGGTGGAAACACCATATATTTT. It yields the protein CASSLTPDRGGNTIYF.

This clonotype was seen more than once but under ten times. V gene TRBV12-5 combines with J gene TRBJ2-7; D unresolved. This CDR3 has 15 amino acids. Germline V gene data show CDR1 as LGHNT and CDR2 as FRNRAP. Trimming removed 2 bases at V and 3 bases at J, with 14 bases between. The CDR3 DNA sequence: TGTGCTAGTGGTTTGTACCCCCTCCTAAGCTACGAGCAGTACTTC. This translates into CASGLYPLLSYEQYF.

The chain uses TRBV7-2 and TRBJ1-2; 8 bases are a match to TRBD1. Germline loops: CDR1 SGHTA, CDR2 FQGNSA. The CDR3 has 15 amino acids. With 6 bases clipped from V and 7 bases from J, the junction kept 13 bases outside the gene matches. DNA for the CDR3: TGTGCCAGCAGGGATTACTGGGACAGGCCAACTGGCTACACCTTC. Translating gives CASRDYWDRPTGYTF.

The chain joins TRBV9 to TRBJ2-5, with 10 bases aligning to TRBD1. The CDR3 spans 14 residues. V trimming: 4 bases; J trimming: 6 bases; junction bases outside the gene matches: 6. CDR1 and CDR2 from the germline V gene are SGDLS and YYNGEE. The CDR3 DNA sequence: TGTGCCAGCAGCCTCGACAGGGGGCGGAAGACCCAGTACTTC. Residues: CASSLDRGRKTQYF.

This clonotype has ten or more counts. The chain is built from TRBV5-1 and TRBJ2-7; 7 bases are shared with TRBD1. The V and J ends lost 2 bases and 3 bases, in that order; junction bases with no gene match: 5. This CDR3 spans 14 amino acids. The germline gives CDR1 SGHRS, CDR2 YFSETQ. The CDR3 coding sequence is TGCGCCAGCAGCTTCTTACAGGGGAGCTACGAGCAGTACTTC. Its protein is CASSFLQGSYEQYF. Supplemented by reference TRBV5-1 and TRBJ2-7, the full variable domain reads KAGVTQTPRYLIKTRGQQVTLSCSPISGHRSVSWYQQTPGQGLQFLFEYFSETQRNKGNFPGRFSGRQFSNSRSEMNVSTLELGDSALYLCASSFLQGSYEQYFGPGTRLTVT.

The rearrangement joins TRBV20-1 to TRBJ1-1; no reliable D call. CDR1 and CDR2 (germline): DFQATT, SNEGSKA (reference sequence). The CDR3 loop spans 17 amino acids. CDR3 nucleotides: TGCAGCGCCTTATACCAGGAGGCATCTCCTATGAACACTGAAGCTTTCTTT. Protein: CSALYQEASPMNTEAFF.

This clonotype was observed a handful of times. The genes are TRBV10-3 and TRBJ1-1, with 9 nucleotides matching TRBD1. V trimming: 8 bases; J trimming: 0 bases; junction bases outside the gene matches: 4. The CDR3 has 14 residues. Germline loops: CDR1 ENHRY, CDR2 SYGVKD. CDR3: CAISRQGVNTEAFF. CDR3 DNA: TGTGCCATCTCTAGACAGGGGGTGAACACTGAAGCTTTCTTT.

This clonotype was counted once. This chain joins TRBV11-3 and TRBJ2-5; D is perhaps TRBD2 (5 bases). The V end lost 2 bases, the J end lost 1 base, and 11 bases lay between the germline ends. The CDR3 extends over 15 amino acids. The germline CDR1 and CDR2 sequences are SGHNT and YENEEA. CDR3 region: CASSLRASSQETQYF. The CDR3 nucleotides read TGTGCCAGCAGCTTAAGAGCTAGCAGCCAAGAGACCCAGTACTTC.

The V gene is TRBV7-6, the J gene TRBJ2-7; D gene ambiguous. The V end was cut by 1 base, the J end by 5 bases, with 12 bases between. The CDR3 runs to 14 residues. CDR1 is SGHVS and CDR2 is FNYEAQ in the germline V gene. Here the CDR3 reads CASSLEGRSHEQYF. The CDR3 DNA sequence: TGTGCCAGCAGCTTAGAGGGAAGATCCCACGAGCAGTACTTC.

The chain uses TRBV5-5 and TRBJ2-3; 7 bases are a match to TRBD1. The V gene's germline CDR1 is SGHKS and CDR2 YYEKEE (reference sequence). The V segment lost 4 bases and the J segment 1 base; nucleotides outside the gene matches: 6. The CDR3 totals 15 residues. The CDR3 here is CASSAGGGGTDTQYF. CDR3 DNA: TGTGCCAGCAGCGCAGGGGGTGGGGGCACAGATACGCAGTATTTT.

The CDR3 here is CASSQVEGSQPQHF. The DNA of the CDR3 is TGTGCCAGCAGCCAAGTTGAGGGATCTCAGCCCCAGCATTTT. This chain connects TRBV3-1 to TRBJ1-5, with unresolved D. CDR1 and CDR2 from the germline V gene are LGHDT and YNNKEL (reference sequence). The CDR3 runs 14 residues. The ends were cut back, 1 base at V and 6 bases at J, with 10 bases in the middle. The entire variable domain, with the rest obtained from reference TRBV3-1 and TRBJ1-5, is as follows: DTAVSQTPKYLVTQMGNDKSIKCEQNLGHDTMYWYKQDSKKFLKIMFSYNNKELIINETVPNRFSPKSPDKAHLNLHINSLELGDSAVYFCASSQVEGSQPQHFGDGTRLSIL.

The chain uses TRBV7-9 and TRBJ2-7; TRBD1 might be the D (6 bases). V was pared by 5 bases and J by 6 bases, with 26 bases between. Germline assignment: CDR1 SEHNR and CDR2 FQNEAQ (reference sequence). The CDR3 is 17 amino acids. The CDR3 nucleotides are TGTGCCAGCAGCCCCCCCAGGAGGCGAACAGGGCGCACCGAGCAGTACTTC. Encoded protein: CASSPPRRRTGRTEQYF. The full variable domain, in which reference TRBV7-9 and TRBJ2-7 provide the parts outside the CDR3, is DTGVSQNPRHKITKRGQNVTFRCDPISEHNRLYWYRQTLGQGPEFLTYFQNEAQLEKSRLLSDRFSAERPKGSFSTLEIQRTEQGDSAMYLCASSPPRRRTGRTEQYFGPGTRLTVT.

The CDR3 reads CASSPRWGAQETQYF. In nucleotides, the CDR3 is TGTGCCAGCAGTCCCAGGTGGGGGGCCCAAGAGACCCAGTACTTC. The chain links TRBV2 to TRBJ2-5, with D perhaps TRBD1 or TRBD2 (6 bases each). This CDR3 has 15 amino acids. V lost 5 bases to trimming and J lost 1 base, with 14 bases between them. CDR1 and CDR2 from the germline V gene are SNHLY and FYNNEI.

As concerns this clonotype: Compared with germline, one end of the junction differs, possibly owing to a read error. The J gene is TRBJ2-7, the V gene TRBV20-1; 11 nucleotides line up with TRBD2. Looked up from germline, CDR1 is DFQATT and CDR2 is SNEGSKA (reference sequence). The CDR3 contains 17 residues. The CDR3 DNA is TGCAGTGCTAGAGATATAGCGGGGGGGAGGAGCTCCTACGAGCAGTATTTC. This sequence encodes CSARDIAGGRSSYEQYF.

The chain joins TRBV7-9 to TRBJ1-3; D call uncertain. CDR3 length: 16 residues. Trimming shortened V by 0 bases and J by 0 bases, and 9 bases separated the two germline ends. In germline, CDR1 is SEHNR, CDR2 FQNEAQ (reference sequence). The CDR3 loop is CASSLAYGYSGNTIYF. The DNA for the CDR3 is TGTGCCAGCAGCTTAGCGTACGGCTACTCTGGAAACACCATATATTTT.

The rearrangement links TRBV20-1 to TRBJ2-7, with 10 bases fitting TRBD1. Germline trimming cut 3 bases from V and 2 bases from J; bases unmatched to any gene: 4. Germline V gene data show CDR1 as DFQATT and CDR2 as SNEGSKA (reference sequence). The CDR3 is 14 residues long. CDR3 DNA sequence: TGCAGTGCTAGGGGACAGGGGATAACCTACGAGCAGTACTTC. Translation gives CSARGQGITYEQYF.

This clonotype was counted a few times. The chain joins TRBV20-1 to TRBJ2-5; D is perhaps TRBD2 (6 bases). Trimming shortened V by 0 bases and J by 5 bases, and 10 bases separated the two germline ends. The CDR3 consists of 13 residues. The V gene's germline CDR1 is DFQATT and CDR2 SNEGSKA (reference sequence). The CDR3: CSARDRGMETQYF. The DNA for the CDR3 is TGCAGTGCTAGAGACCGCGGGATGGAGACCCAGTACTTC.

This clonotype has a count of ten or more. The chain carries TRBV4-3 and TRBJ2-1; maybe TRBD2 (5 bases). CDR1 is LGHNA and CDR2 is YSLEER in the germline V gene. V was shortened by 4 bases and J by 4 bases, with 11 bases between the two germline ends. The CDR3 is made up of 14 amino acids. This CDR3 is CASSPDWTYNEQFF. The CDR3 DNA reads as TGCGCCAGCAGCCCGGACTGGACGTACAATGAGCAGTTCTTC.

This clonotype came up a few times. This chain joins TRBV29-1 and TRBJ2-7; a possible D gene is TRBD2 (6 bases). This CDR3 contains 13 residues. Trimming cost V 5 bases and J 0 bases, with 11 bases left between them. CDR1 is SQVTM, CDR2 ANQGSEA, per germline. The CDR3 here is CSVSWGGSYEQYF. The CDR3 DNA is TGCAGCGTTTCCTGGGGAGGCTCCTACGAGCAGTACTTC.

V and J are TRBV7-2 and TRBJ2-1; the match to TRBD2 covers 16 bases. The V gene end was trimmed by 7 bases and the J gene end by 8 bases; junction bases not matched to a gene: 2. The germline gives CDR1 SGHTA, CDR2 FQGNSA. This CDR3 region has 14 residues. CDR3 sequence reads: CASKGTSGGDEQFF. CDR3 DNA: TGTGCCAGCAAAGGGACTAGCGGGGGGGATGAGCAGTTCTTC.

The chain couples TRBV24-1 to TRBJ2-5, with 10 bases aligning to TRBD2. This CDR3 has 18 residues. V shed 4 bases and J 5 bases; nucleotides not matched to a gene: 15. Per the germline V gene, CDR1 is KGHDR and CDR2 is SFDVKD. The CDR3 protein is CATSDSGASGSRRETQYF. The CDR3 coding sequence is TGTGCCACCAGTGACTCCGGGGCTAGCGGGAGTAGGAGGGAGACCCAGTACTTC.

The chain uses TRBV27 and TRBJ1-1, with no clear D. Germline CDR1 and CDR2: MNHEY and SMNVEV (reference sequence). V lost 5 bases and J lost 1, with 11 bases in between. The CDR3 is made up of 14 amino acids. The CDR3 region is CASSHRDGNTEAFF. CDR3 DNA sequence: TGTGCCAGCAGTCATAGAGATGGGAACACTGAAGCTTTCTTT.

The V call is TRBV2, the J call TRBJ2-1; D ambiguous. The CDR3 is made up of 16 amino acids. CDR1 is SNHLY and CDR2 is FYNNEI in the germline V gene. The V end lost 5 bases, the J end lost 2 bases, and 16 bases lay between the germline ends. The CDR3 DNA is TGTGCCAGCAGTTTATTTTGGGGTAGTCCCTACAATGAGCAGTTCTTC. As protein: CASSLFWGSPYNEQFF.